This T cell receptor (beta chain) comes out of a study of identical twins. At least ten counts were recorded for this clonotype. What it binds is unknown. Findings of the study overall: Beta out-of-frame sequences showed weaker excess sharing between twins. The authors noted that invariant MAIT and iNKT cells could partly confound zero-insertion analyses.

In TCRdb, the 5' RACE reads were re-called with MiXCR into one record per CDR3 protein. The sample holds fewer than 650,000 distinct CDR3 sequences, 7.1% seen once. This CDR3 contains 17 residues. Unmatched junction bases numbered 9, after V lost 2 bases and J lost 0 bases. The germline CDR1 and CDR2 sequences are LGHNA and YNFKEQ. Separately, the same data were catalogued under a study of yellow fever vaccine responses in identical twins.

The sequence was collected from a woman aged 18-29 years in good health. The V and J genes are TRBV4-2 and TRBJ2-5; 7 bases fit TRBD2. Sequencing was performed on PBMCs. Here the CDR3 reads CASSQTSGTTYQETQYF. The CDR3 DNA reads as TGTGCCAGCAGCCAAACTTCAGGGACTACGTACCAAGAGACCCAGTACTTC.